This TCR beta chain was profiled in a study of vaccination and CD4 T cells after COVID-19. For the study at large: Post-vaccine specimens were obtained a median 72 days after dose two (range 14 to 241).

Researchers used the Oncomine TCR Beta short-read assay to sequence DNA from cultured CD4+ T cells. TCRdb reprocessed the PCR reads via MiXCR and lists one record per CDR3 protein. The repertoire includes some 16,000 distinct CDR3 sequences, 63% of them detected once, and more than 10% sits in the top ten. Documented treatment: roughly ten-day PBMC culture with coronavirus spike peptide pools or control peptides (ViraFEST assay). The germline gives CDR1 DFQATT, CDR2 SNEGSKA (reference sequence). The length of the CDR3 is 17 residues. V was trimmed by 0 bases and J by 3 bases, leaving 18 bases between them. Worth noting for this clonotype: Its antigen remains unidentified.

Sequencing was carried out using CD4+ T cells from blood, cultured in vitro. This chain joins TRBV20-1 and TRBJ1-5, with D unresolved. The receptor comes from a human donor who had recovered from COVID-19. CDR3 DNA: TGCAGTGCTAGAGATCCCAAATCATATGTTAACAATCAGCCCCAGCATTTT. Protein product: CSARDPKSYVNNQPQHF.